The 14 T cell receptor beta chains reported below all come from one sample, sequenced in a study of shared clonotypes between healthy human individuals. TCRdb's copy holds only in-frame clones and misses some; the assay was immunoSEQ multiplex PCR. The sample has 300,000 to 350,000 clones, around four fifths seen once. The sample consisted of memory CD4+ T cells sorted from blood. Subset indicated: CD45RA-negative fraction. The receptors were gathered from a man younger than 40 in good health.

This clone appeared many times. The DNA of the CDR3 is TGTGCCAGCAGTTCAGGGATCCACGAGCAGTACTTC. It translates to CASSSGIHEQYF. This chain uses TRBV28 with TRBJ2-7, with D perhaps matching TRBD1 (5 bases). Germline CDR1 MDHEN, CDR2 SYDVKM. The CDR3 has 12 residues. Trimming took 4 bases from V and 5 from J, leaving 9 bases between them.

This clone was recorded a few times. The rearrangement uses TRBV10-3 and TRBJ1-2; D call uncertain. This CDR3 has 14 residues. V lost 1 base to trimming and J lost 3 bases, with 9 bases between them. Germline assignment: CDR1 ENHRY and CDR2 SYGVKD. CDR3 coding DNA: TGTGCCATCAGTGAGTTGAGGAGTGACTATGGCTACACCTTC. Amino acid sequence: CAISELRSDYGYTF.

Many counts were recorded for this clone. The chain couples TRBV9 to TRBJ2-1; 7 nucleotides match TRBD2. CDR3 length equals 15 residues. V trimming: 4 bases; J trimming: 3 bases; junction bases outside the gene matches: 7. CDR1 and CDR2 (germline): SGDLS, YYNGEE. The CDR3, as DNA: TGTGCCAGCAGCCTAGGGAGCGGGAACTACAATGAGCAGTTCTTC. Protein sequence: CASSLGSGNYNEQFF.

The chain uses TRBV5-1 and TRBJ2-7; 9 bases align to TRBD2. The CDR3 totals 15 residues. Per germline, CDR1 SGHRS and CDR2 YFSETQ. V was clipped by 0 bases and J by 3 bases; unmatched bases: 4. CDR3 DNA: TGCGCCAGCAGCTTGGCCCGAGCGGGGGGCTACGAGCAGTACTTC. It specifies CASSLARAGGYEQYF.

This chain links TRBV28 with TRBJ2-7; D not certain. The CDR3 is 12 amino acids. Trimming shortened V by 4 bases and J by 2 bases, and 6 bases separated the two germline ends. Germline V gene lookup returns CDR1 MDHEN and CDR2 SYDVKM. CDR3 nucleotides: TGTGCCAGCAGTTCTGGGACCTACGAGCAGTACTTC. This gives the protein CASSSGTYEQYF.

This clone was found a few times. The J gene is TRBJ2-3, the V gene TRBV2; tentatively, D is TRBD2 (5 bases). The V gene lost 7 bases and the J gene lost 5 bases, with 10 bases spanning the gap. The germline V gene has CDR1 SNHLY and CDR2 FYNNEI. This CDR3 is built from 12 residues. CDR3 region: CASKTEGDTQYF. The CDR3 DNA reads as TGTGCCAGCAAAACTGAGGGAGATACGCAGTATTTT.

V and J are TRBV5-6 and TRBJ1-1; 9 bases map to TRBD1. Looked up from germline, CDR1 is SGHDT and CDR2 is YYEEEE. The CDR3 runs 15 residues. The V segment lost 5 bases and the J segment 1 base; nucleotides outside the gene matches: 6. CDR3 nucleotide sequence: TGTGCCAGCAGTTCTACAGGGGGCAGGAACACTGAAGCTTTCTTT. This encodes CASSSTGGRNTEAFF.

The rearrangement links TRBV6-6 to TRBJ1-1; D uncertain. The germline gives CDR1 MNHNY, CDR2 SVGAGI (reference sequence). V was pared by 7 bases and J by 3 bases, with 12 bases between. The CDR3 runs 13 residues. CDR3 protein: CASITPGHTEAFF. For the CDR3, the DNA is TGTGCCAGCATCACTCCCGGACACACTGAAGCTTTCTTT.

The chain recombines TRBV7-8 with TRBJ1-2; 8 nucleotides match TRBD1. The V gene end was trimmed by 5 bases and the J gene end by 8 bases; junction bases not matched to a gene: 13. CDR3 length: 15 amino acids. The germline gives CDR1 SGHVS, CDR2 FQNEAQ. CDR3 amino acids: CASSAQHNRGGGYTF. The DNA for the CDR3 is TGTGCCAGCAGCGCACAACACAACAGGGGGGGAGGCTACACCTTC.

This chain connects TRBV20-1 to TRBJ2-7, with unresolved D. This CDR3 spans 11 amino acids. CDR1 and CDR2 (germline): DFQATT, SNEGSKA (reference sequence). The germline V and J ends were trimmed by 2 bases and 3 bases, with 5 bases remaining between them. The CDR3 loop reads CSARQIYEQYF. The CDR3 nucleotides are TGCAGTGCTAGACAAATCTACGAGCAGTACTTC.

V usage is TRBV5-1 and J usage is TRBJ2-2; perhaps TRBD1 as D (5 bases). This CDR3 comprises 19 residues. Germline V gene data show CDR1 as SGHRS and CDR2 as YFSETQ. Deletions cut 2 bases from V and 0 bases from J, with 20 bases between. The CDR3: CASSLTGQGVLANTGELFF. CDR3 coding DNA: TGCGCCAGCAGCTTAACTGGGCAGGGTGTTTTGGCGAACACCGGGGAGCTGTTTTTT.

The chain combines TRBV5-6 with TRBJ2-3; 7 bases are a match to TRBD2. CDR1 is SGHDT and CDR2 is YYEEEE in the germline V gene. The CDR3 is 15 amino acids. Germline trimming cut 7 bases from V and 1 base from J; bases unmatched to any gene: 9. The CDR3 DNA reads TGTGCCAGCGAAGCGGGACCCGACCGCACAGATACGCAGTATTTT. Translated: CASEAGPDRTDTQYF.

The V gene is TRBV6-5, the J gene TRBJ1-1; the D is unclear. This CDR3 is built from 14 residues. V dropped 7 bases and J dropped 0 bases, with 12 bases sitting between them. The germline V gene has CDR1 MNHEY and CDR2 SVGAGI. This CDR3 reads CASIGDQLNTEAFF. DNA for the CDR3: TGTGCCAGCATAGGAGACCAATTGAACACTGAAGCTTTCTTT.

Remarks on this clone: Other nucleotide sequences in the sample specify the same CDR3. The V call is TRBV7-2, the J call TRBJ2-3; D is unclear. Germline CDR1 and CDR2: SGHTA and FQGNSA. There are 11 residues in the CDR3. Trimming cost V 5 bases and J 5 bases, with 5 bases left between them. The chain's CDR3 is CASSPQDTQYF. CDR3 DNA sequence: TGTGCCAGCAGCCCCCAAGATACGCAGTATTTT.